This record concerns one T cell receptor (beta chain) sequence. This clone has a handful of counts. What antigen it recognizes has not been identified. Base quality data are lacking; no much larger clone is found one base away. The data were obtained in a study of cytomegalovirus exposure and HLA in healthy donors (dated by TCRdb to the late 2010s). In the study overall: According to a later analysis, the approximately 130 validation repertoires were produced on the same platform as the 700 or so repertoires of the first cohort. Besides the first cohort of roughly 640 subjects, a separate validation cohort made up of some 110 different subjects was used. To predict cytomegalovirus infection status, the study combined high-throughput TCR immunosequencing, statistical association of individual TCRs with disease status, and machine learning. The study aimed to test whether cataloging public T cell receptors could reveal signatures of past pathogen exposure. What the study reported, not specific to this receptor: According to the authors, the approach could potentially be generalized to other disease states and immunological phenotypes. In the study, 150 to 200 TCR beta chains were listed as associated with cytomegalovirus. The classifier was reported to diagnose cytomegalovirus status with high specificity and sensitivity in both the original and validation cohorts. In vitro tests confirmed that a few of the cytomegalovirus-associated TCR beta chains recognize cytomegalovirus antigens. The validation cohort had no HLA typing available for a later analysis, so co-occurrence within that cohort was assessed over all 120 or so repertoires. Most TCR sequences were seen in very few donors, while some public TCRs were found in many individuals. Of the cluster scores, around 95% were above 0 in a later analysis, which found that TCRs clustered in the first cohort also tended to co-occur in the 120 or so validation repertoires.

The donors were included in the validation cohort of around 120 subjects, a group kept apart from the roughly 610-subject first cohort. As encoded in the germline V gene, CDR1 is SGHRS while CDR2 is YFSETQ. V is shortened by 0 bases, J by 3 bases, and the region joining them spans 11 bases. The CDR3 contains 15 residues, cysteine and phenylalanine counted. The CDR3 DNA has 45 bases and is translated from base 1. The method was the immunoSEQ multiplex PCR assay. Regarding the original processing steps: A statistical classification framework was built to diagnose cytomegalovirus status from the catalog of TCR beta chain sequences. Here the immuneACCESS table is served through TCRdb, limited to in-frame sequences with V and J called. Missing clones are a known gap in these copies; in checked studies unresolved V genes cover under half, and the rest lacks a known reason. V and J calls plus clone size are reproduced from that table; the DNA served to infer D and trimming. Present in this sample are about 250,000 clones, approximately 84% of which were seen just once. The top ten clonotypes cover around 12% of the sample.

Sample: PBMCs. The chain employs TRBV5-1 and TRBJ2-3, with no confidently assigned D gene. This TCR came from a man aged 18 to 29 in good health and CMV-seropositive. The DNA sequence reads TGCGCCAGCAGCTTGGCCCACCCTTGGACAGATACGCAGTATTTT. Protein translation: CASSLAHPWTDTQYF.